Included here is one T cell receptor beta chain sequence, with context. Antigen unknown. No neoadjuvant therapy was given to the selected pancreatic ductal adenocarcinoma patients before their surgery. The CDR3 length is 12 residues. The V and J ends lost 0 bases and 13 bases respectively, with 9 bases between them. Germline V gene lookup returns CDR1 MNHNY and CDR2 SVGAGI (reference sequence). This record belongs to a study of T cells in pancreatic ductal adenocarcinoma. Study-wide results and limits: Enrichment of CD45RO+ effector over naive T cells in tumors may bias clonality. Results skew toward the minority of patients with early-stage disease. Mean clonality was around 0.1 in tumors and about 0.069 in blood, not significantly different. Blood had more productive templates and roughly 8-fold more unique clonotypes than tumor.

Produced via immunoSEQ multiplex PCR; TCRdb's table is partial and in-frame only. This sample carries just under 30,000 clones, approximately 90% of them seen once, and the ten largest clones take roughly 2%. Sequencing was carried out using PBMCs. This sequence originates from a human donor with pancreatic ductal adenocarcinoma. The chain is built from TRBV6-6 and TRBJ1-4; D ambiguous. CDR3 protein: CASSYSLRTLFF. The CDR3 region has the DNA TGTGCCAGCAGTTACTCACTTCGAACACTGTTTTTT.